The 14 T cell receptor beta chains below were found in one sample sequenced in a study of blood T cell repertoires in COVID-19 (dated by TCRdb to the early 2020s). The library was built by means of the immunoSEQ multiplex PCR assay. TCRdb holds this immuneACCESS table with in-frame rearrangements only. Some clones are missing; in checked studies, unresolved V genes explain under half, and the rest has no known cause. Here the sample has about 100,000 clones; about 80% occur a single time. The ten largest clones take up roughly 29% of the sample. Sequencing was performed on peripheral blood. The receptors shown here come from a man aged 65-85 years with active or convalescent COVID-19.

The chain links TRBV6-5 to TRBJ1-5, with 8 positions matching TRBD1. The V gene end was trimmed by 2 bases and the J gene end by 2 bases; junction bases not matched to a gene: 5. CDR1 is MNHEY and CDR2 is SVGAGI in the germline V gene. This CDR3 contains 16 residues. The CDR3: CASSYPTGEGNQPQHF. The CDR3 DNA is TGTGCCAGCAGTTACCCGACAGGGGAGGGCAATCAGCCCCAGCATTTT.

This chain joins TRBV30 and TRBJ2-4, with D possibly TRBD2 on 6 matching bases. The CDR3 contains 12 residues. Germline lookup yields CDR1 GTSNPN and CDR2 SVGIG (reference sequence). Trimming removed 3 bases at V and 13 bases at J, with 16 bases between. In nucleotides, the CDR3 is TGTGCCTGGAGCTTTAAGGAGGGAGAACAGTACTTC. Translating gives CAWSFKEGEQYF.

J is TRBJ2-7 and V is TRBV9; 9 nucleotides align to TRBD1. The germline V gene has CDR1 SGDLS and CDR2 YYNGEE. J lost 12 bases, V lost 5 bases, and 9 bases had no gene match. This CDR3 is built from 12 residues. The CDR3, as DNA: TGTGCCAGCAGTGACCGGGACAGGGATTTGTACTTC. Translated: CASSDRDRDLYF.

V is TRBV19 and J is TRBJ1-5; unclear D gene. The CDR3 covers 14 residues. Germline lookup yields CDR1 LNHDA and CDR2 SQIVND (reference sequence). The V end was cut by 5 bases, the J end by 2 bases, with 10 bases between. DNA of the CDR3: TGTGCCAGTAGTGGCGGATCGGGCAATCAGCCCCAGCATTTT. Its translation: CASSGGSGNQPQHF. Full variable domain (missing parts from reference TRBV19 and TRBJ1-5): DGGITQSPKYLFRKEGQNVTLSCEQNLNHDAMYWYRQDPGQGLRLIYYSQIVNDFQKGDIAEGYSVSREKKESFPLTVTSAQKNPTAFYLCASSGGSGNQPQHFGDGTRLSIL.

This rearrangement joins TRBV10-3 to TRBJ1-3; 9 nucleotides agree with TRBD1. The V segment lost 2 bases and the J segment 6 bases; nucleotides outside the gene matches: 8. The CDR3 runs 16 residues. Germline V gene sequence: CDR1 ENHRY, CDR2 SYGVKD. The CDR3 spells CAISETTGGLENTIYF. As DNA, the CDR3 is TGTGCCATCAGTGAGACCACAGGGGGCCTTGAAAACACCATATATTTT.

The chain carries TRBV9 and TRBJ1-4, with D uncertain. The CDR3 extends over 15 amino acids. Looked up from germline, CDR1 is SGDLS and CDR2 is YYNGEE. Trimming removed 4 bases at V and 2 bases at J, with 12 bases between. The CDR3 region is CASSPSSKTNEKLFF. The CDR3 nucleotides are TGTGCCAGCAGCCCCTCAAGCAAGACTAATGAAAAACTGTTTTTT.

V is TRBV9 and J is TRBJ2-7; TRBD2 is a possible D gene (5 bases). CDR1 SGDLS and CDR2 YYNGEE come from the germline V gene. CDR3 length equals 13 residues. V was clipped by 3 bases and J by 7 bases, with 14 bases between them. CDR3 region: CASSGQRLREQYF. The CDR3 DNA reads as TGTGCCAGCAGCGGCCAGCGGCTAAGGGAGCAGTACTTC.

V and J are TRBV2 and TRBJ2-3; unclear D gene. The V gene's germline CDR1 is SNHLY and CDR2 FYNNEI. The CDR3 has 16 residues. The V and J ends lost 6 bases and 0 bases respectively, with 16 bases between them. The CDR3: CASRNEARTSTDTQYF. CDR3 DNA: TGTGCCAGCAGGAACGAGGCGCGAACTAGCACAGATACGCAGTATTTT.

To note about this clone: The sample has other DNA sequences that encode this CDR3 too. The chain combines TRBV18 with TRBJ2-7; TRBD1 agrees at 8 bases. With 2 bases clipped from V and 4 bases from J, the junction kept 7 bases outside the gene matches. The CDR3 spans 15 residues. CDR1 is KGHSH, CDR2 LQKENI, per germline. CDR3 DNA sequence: TGTGCCAGCTCACCAGGGCAGGGGGCGCGGTACGAGCAGTACTTC. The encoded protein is CASSPGQGARYEQYF.

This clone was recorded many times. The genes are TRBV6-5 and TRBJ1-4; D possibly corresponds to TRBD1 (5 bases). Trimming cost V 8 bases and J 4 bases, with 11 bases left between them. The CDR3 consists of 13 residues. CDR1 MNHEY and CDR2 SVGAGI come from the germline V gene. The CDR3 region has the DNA TGTGCCAGCCACAGGAACCGTAATGAAAAACTGTTTTTT. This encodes CASHRNRNEKLFF.

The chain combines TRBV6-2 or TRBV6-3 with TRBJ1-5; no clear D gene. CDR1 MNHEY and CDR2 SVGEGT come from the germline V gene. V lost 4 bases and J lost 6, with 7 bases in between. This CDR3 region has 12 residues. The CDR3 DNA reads TGTGCCAGCAGTTTTAGTGGTCAGCCCCAGCATTTT. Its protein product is CASSFSGQPQHF.

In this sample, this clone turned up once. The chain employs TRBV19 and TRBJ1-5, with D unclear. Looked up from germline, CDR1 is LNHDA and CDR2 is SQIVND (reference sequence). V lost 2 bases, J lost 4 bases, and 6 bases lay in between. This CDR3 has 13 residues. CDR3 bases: TGTGCCAGTAGTATATCGAGGAATCAGCCCCAGCATTTT. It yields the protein CASSISRNQPQHF.

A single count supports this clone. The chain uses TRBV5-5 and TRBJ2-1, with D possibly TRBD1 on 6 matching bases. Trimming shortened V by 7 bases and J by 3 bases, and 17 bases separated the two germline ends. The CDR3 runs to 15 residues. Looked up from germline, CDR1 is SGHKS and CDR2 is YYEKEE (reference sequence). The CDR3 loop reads CASLTGDTNYNEQFF. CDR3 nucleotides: TGTGCCAGCTTGACTGGGGACACAAACTACAATGAGCAGTTCTTC.

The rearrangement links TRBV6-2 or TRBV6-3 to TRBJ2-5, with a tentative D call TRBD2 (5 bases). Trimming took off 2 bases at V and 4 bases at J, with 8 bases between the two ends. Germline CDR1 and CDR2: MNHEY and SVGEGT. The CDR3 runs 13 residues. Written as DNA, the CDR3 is TGTGCCAGCAGTTACATGGGAGTAGAGACCCAGTACTTC. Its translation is CASSYMGVETQYF.